This is a list of T cell receptor beta chains from one sample in a study of shared clonotypes between healthy human individuals. The protocol was immunoSEQ multiplex PCR, while the TCRdb copy is restricted to in-frame clones and leaves out a portion. The repertoire holds about 820,000 clones, with 80% to 95% as singletons. Input material: naive CD8+ T cells sorted from blood. All receptors derive from a man aged 25-45 years in good health. CDR3s leave out the opening cysteine and the closing phenylalanine or tryptophan. Fields, in order: J gene, V gene, CDR3 protein.

TRBJ1-1	TRBV29-1	SVPSLTNTEAF
TRBJ1-1	TRBV18	ASSPPGLGEAF
TRBJ2-7	TRBV7-6	ASSFRPAPKTDREGHPYEQY
TRBJ2-7	TRBV7-2	ASSFPSTGGSYEQY
TRBJ2-7	TRBV5-8	ASSFGLSGGDEQY
TRBJ1-2	TRBV7-8	ASYLTPGAGGLDGYT
TRBJ2-7	TRBV5-8	ASSFREGLGTYEQY
TRBJ2-1	TRBV20-1	SARWIEEQF
TRBJ2-7	TRBV6-5	ASSYSSRGWYEQY
TRBJ2-5	TRBV10-2	ASSLAGGSQETQY
TRBJ2-1	TRBV11-2	ASSLDGLDRPYNEQF
TRBJ2-2	TRBV27	ASSLMGNTGELF
TRBJ2-7	TRBV28	ASSEPGQGPYEQY
TRBJ2-7	TRBV28	ASSLFGGTYEQY
TRBJ2-3	TRBV7-2	ASSPPPAGAGGDTQY
TRBJ2-3	TRBV10-1	ASSGTEWTSGFTDTQY
TRBJ2-7	TRBV4-2	ASSGGQGSYEQY
TRBJ1-3	TRBV5-1	ASTDPDSGNTIY
TRBJ1-1	TRBV5-1	ASSLYGDLNTEAF
TRBJ2-2	TRBV5-5	ASSFEGVGTGRIGELF
TRBJ2-1	TRBV6-5	ASSYNAGYNEQF
TRBJ1-1	TRBV15	ATSRDVSGGTEAF
TRBJ1-1	TRBV18	ASSPPGHLTEAF
TRBJ1-2	TRBV29-1	SGGRVTKGYT
TRBJ2-5	TRBV18	ASSPPRTSGQETQY